Following are 14 T cell receptor beta chains from one sample sequenced in a study of a mutant IDH1 vaccine in newly diagnosed glioma. Time point of the sample: week 35, safety follow-up. Each dose delivered 300 ug of mutant IDH1 20-mer peptide subcutaneously with imiquimod. Their recognized antigens are unknown. Assay used: immunoSEQ multiplex PCR; TCRdb lists only in-frame clones, some missing. The table records 30,000 to 40,000 clones, about four fifths of them present only once. This specimen consisted of PBMCs, obtained from a glioma patient whose treatment included an IDH1 peptide vaccine. These receptors all come from a woman aged 18-29 years with glioma.

V and J are TRBV11-2 and TRBJ2-7; TRBD2 agrees at 11 bases. This CDR3 contains 14 residues. CDR1 SGHAT and CDR2 FQNNGV come from the germline V gene. J gave up 4 bases and V 4 bases, and 3 bases lay outside the gene matches. The CDR3 here is CASSSTSGRYEQYF. DNA of the CDR3: TGTGCCAGCAGCTCCACTAGCGGGAGATACGAGCAGTACTTC.

The chain couples TRBV7-2 to TRBJ1-4; D is perhaps TRBD1 (5 bases). Germline V gene data show CDR1 as SGHTA and CDR2 as FQGNSA. Between the trimmed V and J ends, which lost 1 base and 4 bases, there was a span of 10 bases. The CDR3 runs to 15 residues. DNA of the CDR3: TGTGCCAGCAGCTTAGTCCCGACAGTTAATGAAAAACTGTTTTTT. Its translation: CASSLVPTVNEKLFF.

The chain uses TRBV7-6 and TRBJ2-3; 7 nucleotides match TRBD1. This CDR3 has 15 amino acids. With V trimmed by 3 bases and J by 1 base, 4 bases remained unmatched. CDR1 SGHVS and CDR2 FNYEAQ come from the germline V gene. DNA of the CDR3: TGTGCCAGCAGCTTTTTGGACAGGCGCACAGATACGCAGTATTTT. Translation gives CASSFLDRRTDTQYF.

This clone showed up just once. The gene calls are TRBV23-1 and TRBJ1-5; 7 bases are a match to TRBD1. TRBV23-1 is assigned to the ORF class and has an uncertain function. The J segment lost 0 bases and the V segment lost 0 bases, leaving 11 bases of the junction unmatched. CDR3 length: 19 residues. The DNA of the CDR3 is TGCGCCAGCAGTCAATCCGTCCTGGGACAGACATATAGCAATCAGCCCCAGCATTTT. It is translated as CASSQSVLGQTYSNQPQHF.

The rearrangement links TRBV5-5 to TRBJ2-3, with TRBD2 matching over 8 bases. This CDR3 spans 14 amino acids. J gave up 4 bases and V 4 bases, and 5 bases lay outside the gene matches. Per the germline V gene, CDR1 is SGHKS and CDR2 is YYEKEE (reference sequence). As DNA, the CDR3 is TGTGCCAGCAGCGACGGGGGGGGCGCAGATACGCAGTATTTT. As protein: CASSDGGGADTQYF. Supplemented by reference TRBV5-5 and TRBJ2-3, the full variable domain reads DAGVTQSPTHLIKTRGQQVTLRCSPISGHKSVSWYQQVLGQGPQFIFQYYEKEERGRGNFPDRFSARQFPNYSSELNVNALLLGDSALYLCASSDGGGADTQYFGPGTRLTVL.

The chain joins TRBV13 to TRBJ2-7; tentatively, D is TRBD2 (5 bases). The ends were cut back, 2 bases at V and 0 bases at J, with 8 bases in the middle. The germline gives CDR1 PRHDT, CDR2 FYEKMQ (reference sequence). This CDR3 is built from 14 residues. As DNA, the CDR3 is TGTGCCAGCAGCTTAAGAAGCGGCTCCTACGAGCAGTACTTC. Its protein product is CASSLRSGSYEQYF.

V usage is TRBV6-6 and J usage is TRBJ1-4; TRBD1 aligns across 7 bases. V was clipped by 7 bases and J by 7 bases; unmatched bases: 15. There are 16 residues in the CDR3. CDR1 is MNHNY and CDR2 is SVGAGI in the germline V gene (reference sequence). The CDR3 sequence: CASTPRGGRGGEKLFF. The CDR3 region has the DNA TGTGCCAGCACCCCCCGAGGGGGCAGGGGAGGTGAAAAACTGTTTTTT.

The rearrangement joins TRBV5-1 to TRBJ2-3; D unresolved. The CDR3 loop spans 14 amino acids. Trimming took 4 bases from V and 0 from J, leaving 9 bases between them. The germline gives CDR1 SGHRS, CDR2 YFSETQ. The CDR3 DNA follows: TGCGCCAGCAGCAAGGATTCTAGCACAGATACGCAGTATTTT. Its protein is CASSKDSSTDTQYF.

The rearrangement joins TRBV6-6 to TRBJ1-4; D not resolved. This CDR3 has 16 amino acids. V lost 0 bases, J lost 1 base, and 9 bases lay in between. Germline CDR1 reads MNHNY; CDR2 reads SVGAGI (reference sequence). This CDR3 is CASSYSSFGTNEKLFF. The CDR3 DNA reads TGTGCCAGCAGTTACTCTTCGTTCGGAACTAATGAAAAACTGTTTTTT.

V usage is TRBV7-9 and J usage is TRBJ2-6; TRBD1 matches at 10 bases. The CDR3 has 17 residues. With V trimmed by 3 bases and J by 4 bases, 6 bases remained unmatched. CDR1 and CDR2 (germline): SEHNR, FQNEAQ (reference sequence). The CDR3 DNA reads TGTGCCAGCAGCTTTAGACAGGGGGCGCGCGGGGCCAACGTCCTGACTTTC. This translates into CASSFRQGARGANVLTF.

As DNA, the CDR3 is TGTGCCACCTCGGACGGTAGCTCCTACAATGAGCAGTTCTTC. Its translation: CATSDGSSYNEQFF. The chain employs TRBV13 and TRBJ2-1; D gene unclear. This CDR3 region has 14 residues. The V gene lost 10 bases and the J gene lost 0 bases, with 13 bases spanning the gap. Per germline, CDR1 PRHDT and CDR2 FYEKMQ (reference sequence).

This clone was counted a few times. The chain is built from TRBV30 and TRBJ1-2; 10 bases line up with TRBD1. Trimming at V came to 5 bases and at J to 7 bases, leaving 7 bases not matched to a gene. The CDR3 consists of 13 residues. The germline V gene encodes CDR1 GTSNPN and CDR2 SVGIG (reference sequence). CDR3 coding DNA: TGTGCCTGGGGGACAGGGGTCTCAAGTGGCTACACCTTC. It codes for CAWGTGVSSGYTF.

This chain uses TRBV18 with TRBJ1-5; TRBD1 agrees at 7 bases. Germline V CDR1 and CDR2: KGHSH, LQKENI. V gave up 6 bases and J gave up 5 bases; unmatched junction bases: 7. CDR3 length: 14 residues. The CDR3 reads CASSPFQGDQPQHF. The CDR3 coding sequence is TGTGCCAGCTCCCCCTTTCAGGGGGATCAGCCCCAGCATTTT. The full variable domain, with the rest looked up from reference TRBV18 and TRBJ1-5, is NAGVMQNPRHLVRRRGQEARLRCSPMKGHSHVYWYRQLPEEGLKFMVYLQKENIIDESGMPKERFSAEFPKEGPSILRIQQVVRGDSAAYFCASSPFQGDQPQHFGDGTRLSIL.

The chain links TRBV4-1 to TRBJ2-5; 9 bases map to TRBD2. Germline CDR1 MGHRA, CDR2 YSYEKL. The CDR3 has 16 residues. V dropped 1 base and J dropped 2; count of bases not matched to a gene: 5. CDR3 bases: TGCGCCAGCAGCCAAGGAAGTAGCGGGAGACAAGAGACCCAGTACTTC. Translating gives CASSQGSSGRQETQYF.